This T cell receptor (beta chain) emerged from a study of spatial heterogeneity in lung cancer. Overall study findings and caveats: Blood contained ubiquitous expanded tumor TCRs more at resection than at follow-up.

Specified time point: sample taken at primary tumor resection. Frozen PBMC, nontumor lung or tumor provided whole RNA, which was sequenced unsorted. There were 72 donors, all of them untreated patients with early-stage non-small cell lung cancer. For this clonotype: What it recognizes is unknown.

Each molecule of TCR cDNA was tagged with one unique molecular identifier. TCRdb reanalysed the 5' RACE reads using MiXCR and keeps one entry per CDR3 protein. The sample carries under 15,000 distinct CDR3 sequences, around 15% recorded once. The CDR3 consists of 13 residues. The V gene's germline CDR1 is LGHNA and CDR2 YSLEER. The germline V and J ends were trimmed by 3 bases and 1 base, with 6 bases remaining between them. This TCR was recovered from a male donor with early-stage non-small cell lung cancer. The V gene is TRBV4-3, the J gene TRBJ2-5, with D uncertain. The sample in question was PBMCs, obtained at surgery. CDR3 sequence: CASSQQVQETQYF. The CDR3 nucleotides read TGCGCCAGCAGCCAGCAGGTCCAAGAGACCCAGTACTTC.